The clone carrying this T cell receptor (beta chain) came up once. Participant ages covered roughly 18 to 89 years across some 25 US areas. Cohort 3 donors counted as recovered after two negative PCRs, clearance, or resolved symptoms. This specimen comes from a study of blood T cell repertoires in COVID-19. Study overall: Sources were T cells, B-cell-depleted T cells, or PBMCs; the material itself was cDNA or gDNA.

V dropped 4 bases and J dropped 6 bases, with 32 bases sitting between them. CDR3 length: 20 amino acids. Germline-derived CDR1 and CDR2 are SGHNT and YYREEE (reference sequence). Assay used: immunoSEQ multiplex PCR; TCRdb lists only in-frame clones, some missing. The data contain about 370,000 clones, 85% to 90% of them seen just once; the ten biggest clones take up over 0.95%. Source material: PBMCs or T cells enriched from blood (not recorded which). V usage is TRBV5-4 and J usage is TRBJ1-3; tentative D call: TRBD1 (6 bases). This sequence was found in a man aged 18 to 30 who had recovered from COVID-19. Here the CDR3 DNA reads TGTGCCAGCAGCCCGGATACGAATCTGGGGGCTGGTCGGTTGGAAAACACCATATATTTT. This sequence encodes CASSPDTNLGAGRLENTIYF. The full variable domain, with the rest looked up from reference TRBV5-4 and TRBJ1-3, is ETGVTQSPTHLIKTRGQQVTLRCSSQSGHNTVSWYQQALGQGPQFIFQYYREEENGRGNFPPRFSGLQFPNYSSELNVNALELDDSALYLCASSPDTNLGAGRLENTIYFGEGSWLTVV.